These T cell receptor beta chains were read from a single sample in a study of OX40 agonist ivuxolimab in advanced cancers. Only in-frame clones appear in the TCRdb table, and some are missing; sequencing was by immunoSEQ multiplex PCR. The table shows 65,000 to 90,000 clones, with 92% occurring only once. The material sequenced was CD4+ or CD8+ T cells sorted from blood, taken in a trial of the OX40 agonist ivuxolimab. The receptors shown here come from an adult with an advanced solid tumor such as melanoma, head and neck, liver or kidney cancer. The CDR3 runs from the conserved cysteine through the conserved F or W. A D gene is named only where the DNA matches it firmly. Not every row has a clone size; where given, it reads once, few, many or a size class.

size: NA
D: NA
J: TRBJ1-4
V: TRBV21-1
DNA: TGTGCCAGCAGCAAAGGGAACCAGGGACCCTCTAATGAAAAACTGTTTTTT
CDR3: CASSKGNQGPSNEKLFF

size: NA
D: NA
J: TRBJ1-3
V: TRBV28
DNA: TGTGCCAGCAGTTTATATGGGACACAAGTCTCTGGAAACACCATATATTTT
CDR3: CASSLYGTQVSGNTIYF

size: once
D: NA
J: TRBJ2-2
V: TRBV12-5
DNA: TGTGCTAGTCTGGCTAACACCGGGGAGCTGTTTTTT
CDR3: CASLANTGELFF

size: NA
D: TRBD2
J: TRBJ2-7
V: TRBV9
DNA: TGTGCCAGCAGCGTAGGACTAGCGGAGTTCTCCTACGAGCAGTACTTC
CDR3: CASSVGLAEFSYEQYF

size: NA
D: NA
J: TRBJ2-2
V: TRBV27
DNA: TGTGCCAGCAGTTTACTCCTTACCGGGGAGCTGTTTTTT
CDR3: CASSLLLTGELFF

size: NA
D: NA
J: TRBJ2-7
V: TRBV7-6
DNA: TGTGCCAGCAGCCAACAGGGTTTCTACCCCTACGAGCAGTACTTC
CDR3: CASSQQGFYPYEQYF

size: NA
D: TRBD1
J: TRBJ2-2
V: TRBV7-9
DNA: TGTGCCAGCAGCACAAGACAGGGGACTTCGAACACCGGGGAGCTGTTTTTT
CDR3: CASSTRQGTSNTGELFF

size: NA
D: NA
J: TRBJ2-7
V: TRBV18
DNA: TGTGCCAGCTCACCATCGGGTTCCTACGAGCAGTACTTC
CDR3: CASSPSGSYEQYF

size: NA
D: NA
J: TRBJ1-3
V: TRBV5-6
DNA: TGTGCCAGCAGCCCTGGGGTCGGACTTACTACTGGAAACACCATATATTTT
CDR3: CASSPGVGLTTGNTIYF

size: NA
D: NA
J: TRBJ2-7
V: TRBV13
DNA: TGTGCCAGCAGCTCGGGGTCCGGCCGGCAGTACTTC
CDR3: CASSSGSGRQYF

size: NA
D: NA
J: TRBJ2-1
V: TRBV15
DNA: TGTGCCACCAGCAGGGACCTCTCCCAGAGCTCCTACAATGAGCAGTTCTTC
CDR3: CATSRDLSQSSYNEQFF

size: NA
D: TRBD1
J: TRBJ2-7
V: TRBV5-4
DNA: TGTGCCAGCAGCCCGGACAGGTTAAACTACGAGCAGTACTTC
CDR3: CASSPDRLNYEQYF

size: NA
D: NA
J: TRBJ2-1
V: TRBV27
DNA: TGTGCCAGCAGTTTTGGAGTTTCGTCCCTGGAGATCTTC
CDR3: CASSFGVSSLEIF

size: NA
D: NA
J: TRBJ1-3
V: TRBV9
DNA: TGTGCCAGCAGCGTAGACGCGGGGACCTCTGGAAACACCATATATTTT
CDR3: CASSVDAGTSGNTIYF

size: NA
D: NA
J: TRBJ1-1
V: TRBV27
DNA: TGTGCCAGCAGTCCACCCCACCCAGTACTGAACACTGAAGCTTTCTTT
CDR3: CASSPPHPVLNTEAFF

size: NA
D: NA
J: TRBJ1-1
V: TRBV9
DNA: TGTGCCAGCAGCGTAGTGCGGGAGGGCACTGAAGCTTTCTTT
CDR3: CASSVVREGTEAFF

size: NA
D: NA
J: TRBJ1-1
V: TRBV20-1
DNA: TGCAGTGCTACTACATTTGAAGCTTTCTTT
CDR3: CSATTFEAFF

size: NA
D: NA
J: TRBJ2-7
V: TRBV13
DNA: TGTGCCAGCAGCCAAAACAGGGGAGGCTACGAGCAGTACTTC
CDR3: CASSQNRGGYEQYF

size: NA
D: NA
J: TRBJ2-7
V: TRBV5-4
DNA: TGTGCCAGCGCCCGGGGGCCCGAAGAGCAGTACTTC
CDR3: CASARGPEEQYF

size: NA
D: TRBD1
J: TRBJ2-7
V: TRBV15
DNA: TGTGCCACCAGCAGATTAGGGACAGGGGCCTACGAGCAGTACTTC
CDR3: CATSRLGTGAYEQYF

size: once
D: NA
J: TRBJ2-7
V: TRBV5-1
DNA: TGCGCCAGCAGCATAACCGGGACGAGCTACGAGCAGTACTTC
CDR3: CASSITGTSYEQYF

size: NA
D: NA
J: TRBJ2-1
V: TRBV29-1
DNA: TGCAGCGTTCCTGGAGGGGGCAGGGTCAATGAGCAGTTCTTC
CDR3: CSVPGGGRVNEQFF

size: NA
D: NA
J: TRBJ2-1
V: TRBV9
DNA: TGTGCCAGCAGCCCCGCCAGCAGGGGAATCGGCAATGAGCAGTTCTTC
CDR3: CASSPASRGIGNEQFF

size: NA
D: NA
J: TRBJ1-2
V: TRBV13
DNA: TGTGCCAGCAGCTCAGGGGAAAACTATGGCTACACCTTC
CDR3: CASSSGENYGYTF